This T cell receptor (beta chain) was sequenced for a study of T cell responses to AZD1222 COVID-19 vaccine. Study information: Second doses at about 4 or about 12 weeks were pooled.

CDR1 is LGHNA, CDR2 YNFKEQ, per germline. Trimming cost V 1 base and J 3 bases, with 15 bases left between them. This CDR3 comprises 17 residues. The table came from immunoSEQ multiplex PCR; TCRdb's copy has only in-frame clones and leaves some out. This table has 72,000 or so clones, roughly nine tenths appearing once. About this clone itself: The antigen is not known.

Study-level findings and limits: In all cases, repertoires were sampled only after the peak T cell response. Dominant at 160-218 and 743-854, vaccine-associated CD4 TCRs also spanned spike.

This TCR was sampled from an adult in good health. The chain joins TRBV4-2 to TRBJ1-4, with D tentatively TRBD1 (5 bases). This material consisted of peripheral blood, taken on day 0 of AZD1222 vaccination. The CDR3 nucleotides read TGTGCCAGCAGCCAAGGGGACCGGGGCAAGTCTAATGAAAAACTGTTTTTT. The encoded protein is CASSQGDRGKSNEKLFF.